A selection of T cell receptor beta chains follows, all from one sample in a study of shared clonotypes between healthy human individuals. TCRdb's copy holds only in-frame clones and misses some; the assay was immunoSEQ multiplex PCR. This sample has more than 900,000 clones, with approximately 80% found just once. Sample: memory CD4+ T cells from PBMCs. The origin of the receptors is a man younger than 35 in good health. Some clones in this sample may be carry-over from other donors' samples. Each CDR3 is given with its conserved first and last residue. A D gene is named only where the DNA matches it firmly. The size field is filled for only some rows; it gives once, few, many or a size class.

TRBJ1-1	TRBV6-6	-	once	TGTGCCAGCAGTTACTCGGGATTTGAAGCTTTCTTT	CASSYSGFEAFF
TRBJ1-2	TRBV5-4	-	-	TGTGCCAGCAGCTTGGTTAGCGGTCAGAACTATGGCTACACCTTC	CASSLVSGQNYGYTF
TRBJ2-1	TRBV28	-	once	TGTGCCAGCAGTCTCTCGGGACTGAATGAGCAGTTCTTC	CASSLSGLNEQFF
TRBJ2-1	TRBV5-4	TRBD2	-	TGTGCCAGCAGCTTAAAGCGGGGTCGGAGCAATGAGCAGTTCTTC	CASSLKRGRSNEQFF
TRBJ2-5	TRBV27	-	once	TGTGCCAGCAGTCCAGATATAGGGACCCAGTACTTC	CASSPDIGTQYF
TRBJ2-1	TRBV7-2	TRBD2	-	TGTGCCAGCAGCTTAGCCCTAGCGGGAGGGCACAATGAGCAGTTCTTC	CASSLALAGGHNEQFF
TRBJ2-7	TRBV5-1	TRBD2	-	TGCGCCAGCAGCTTCGGTGGGGGAGGGCGCGAGCAGTACTTC	CASSFGGGGREQYF
TRBJ1-5	TRBV6-1	-	-	TGTGCCAGCAGTGAGCTGACCGGGACAACCAATCAGCCCCAGCATTTT	CASSELTGTTNQPQHF
TRBJ1-3	TRBV7-2	-	-	TGTGCCAGCAGCTTAGGGGGGAACTCTGGAAACACCATATATTTT	CASSLGGNSGNTIYF
TRBJ1-2	TRBV19	-	-	TGTGCCAGTAGTTCAAAGACAGGTCCAACCTACAACTATGGCTACACCTTC	CASSSKTGPTYNYGYTF
TRBJ2-1	TRBV29-1	-	-	TGCAGCGTTGGACAGGCGGGGAATGAGCAGTTCTTC	CSVGQAGNEQFF
TRBJ2-7	TRBV7-2	TRBD1	-	TGTGCCAGCAGACCCGGGACAGGGGGCTGGTACGAGCAGTACTTC	CASRPGTGGWYEQYF
TRBJ2-3	TRBV2	-	-	TGTGCCAGCAGTCGACAGGGCACAGATACGCAGTATTTT	CASSRQGTDTQYF
TRBJ1-2	TRBV29-1	-	-	TGCAGCGTTGAACAAACCGCGGGATTGCACGACTATGGCTACACCTTC	CSVEQTAGLHDYGYTF
TRBJ2-1	TRBV28	TRBD2	-	TGTGCCAGCGAGGCTAGCGGGGGTAGCTCCTACAATGAGCAGTTCTTC	CASEASGGSSYNEQFF
TRBJ1-4	TRBV6-6	-	once	TGTGCCAGCAGTTACGGACGGACCCTTAATGAAAAACTGTTTTTT	CASSYGRTLNEKLFF
TRBJ2-3	TRBV6-5	-	-	TGTGCCAGCAGTTCAAGAGGGGATACGCAGTATTTT	CASSSRGDTQYF
TRBJ1-1	TRBV11-2	-	-	TGTGCCAGCAGCTTTTGGGGAAACACTGAAGCTTTCTTT	CASSFWGNTEAFF